One sample yielded the 24 T cell receptor beta chains listed below, sequenced in a study of blood T cell repertoires in COVID-19. Assay: immunoSEQ multiplex PCR; the TCRdb copy retains only in-frame clones and omits some. The sample lists roughly 97,000 clones, about four fifths occurring once. Sequenced sample: peripheral blood. The receptors derive from a woman of 80 years or more with active or convalescent COVID-19.

V and J are TRBV7-2 and TRBJ1-3; D possibly corresponds to TRBD1 (5 bases). Germline loops: CDR1 SGHTA, CDR2 FQGNSA. V was trimmed by 2 bases and J by 4 bases, leaving 18 bases between them. This CDR3 is 17 amino acids long. CDR3 bases: TGTGCCAGCAGCTTAAGATCCCCAGGGCCGGCAGGAAACACCATATATTTT. Amino acids: CASSLRSPGPAGNTIYF.

V gene TRBV28 combines with J gene TRBJ1-2; D unclear. This CDR3 contains 15 residues. Germline V gives CDR1 MDHEN, CDR2 SYDVKM. V was clipped by 1 base and J by 3 bases, with 12 bases between them. The CDR3 nucleotides read TGTGCCAGCAGTTTATCGGCGGGAGGCGACTATGGCTACACCTTC. Protein product: CASSLSAGGDYGYTF.

This rearrangement joins TRBV7-3 to TRBJ2-7, with 7 bases lining up with TRBD2. CDR3 length equals 13 residues. The V and J ends lost 5 bases and 6 bases, in that order; junction bases with no gene match: 7. The germline gives CDR1 SGHTA, CDR2 FQGTGA. Written as DNA, the CDR3 is TGTGCCAGCAGCCCGGACTGGGGGGGCGAGCAGTACTTC. Encoded protein: CASSPDWGGEQYF.

The chain recombines TRBV27 with TRBJ2-5; 12 nucleotides align to TRBD2. Germline loops: CDR1 MNHEY, CDR2 SMNVEV (reference sequence). The CDR3 is 16 amino acids. Trimming removed 6 bases from V and 4 bases from J; junction bases left unmatched: 9. This CDR3 is CASSQPGLAGRETQYF. The CDR3 DNA follows: TGTGCCAGCAGCCAACCGGGACTAGCGGGTAGAGAGACCCAGTACTTC.

The rearrangement joins TRBV24-1 to TRBJ2-1; 8 positions agree with TRBD2. Germline CDR1 and CDR2: KGHDR and SFDVKD. The CDR3 loop spans 18 amino acids. V shed 4 bases, J shed 10 bases, and the junction held 20 bases outside the gene matches. DNA of the CDR3: TGTGCCACCAGTGAAGCCCCGGGGACTAGAAAGGTTCCCGGCGAGCAGTTCTTC. Translating it yields CATSEAPGTRKVPGEQFF.

This chain joins TRBV30 and TRBJ1-6; tentatively, D is TRBD1 (5 bases). Germline values: CDR1 GTSNPN, CDR2 SVGIG (reference sequence). The CDR3 is 16 residues long. The V gene lost 5 bases and the J gene lost 3 bases, with 17 bases spanning the gap. CDR3 loop: CAWCLRGGGYNSPLHF. CDR3 sequence (DNA): TGTGCCTGGTGTCTTCGCGGGGGAGGCTATAATTCACCCCTCCACTTT.

This chain uses TRBV24-1 with TRBJ1-1; no firm D call. Germline CDR1 is KGHDR and CDR2 is SFDVKD. Trimming took off 3 bases at V and 10 bases at J, with 17 bases between the two ends. CDR3 length: 14 amino acids. The CDR3 nucleotides read TGTGCCACCAGTGATCCCATTAGAGGATCGAGAGCTTTCTTT. It specifies CATSDPIRGSRAFF.

This chain connects TRBV19 to TRBJ1-5; possible D gene TRBD1, 6 bases. Germline V lookup: CDR1 LNHDA, CDR2 SQIVND (reference sequence). There are 12 residues in the CDR3. The V and J ends lost 7 bases and 7 bases respectively, with 11 bases between them. The CDR3 here is CASNRERQPQHF. The CDR3 DNA follows: TGTGCCAGTAACAGGGAGCGACAGCCCCAGCATTTT.

The chain has TRBV4-1 and TRBJ2-7; maybe TRBD2 (6 bases). There are 15 residues in the CDR3. Germline assignment: CDR1 MGHRA and CDR2 YSYEKL. V lost 4 bases and J lost 1, with 14 bases in between. Written as DNA, the CDR3 is TGCGCCAGCAGCCCCATGGTCGGGAGTTCCTACGAGCAGTACTTC. It translates to CASSPMVGSSYEQYF.

J is TRBJ1-3 and V is TRBV3-1 (or the pseudogene TRBV3-2); a weak D match, TRBD1 (5 bases). Germline V gene data show CDR1 as LGHDT and CDR2 as YNNKEL (reference sequence). The CDR3 has 14 amino acids. V gave up 3 bases and J gave up 2 bases, with 8 bases separating them. DNA for the CDR3: TGTGCCAGCAGCCAGGACACAACTGGAAACACCATATATTTT. It encodes CASSQDTTGNTIYF.

This clone showed up just once. The rearrangement joins TRBV10-3 to TRBJ2-5; TRBD2 matches at 7 bases. J was trimmed by 5 bases and V by 3 bases; bases with no gene match: 9. This CDR3 contains 15 residues. Germline V lookup: CDR1 ENHRY, CDR2 SYGVKD. The CDR3 DNA is TGTGCCATCAGTGACGTCGGCGGGAGACGGGAGACCCAGTACTTC. It is translated as CAISDVGGRRETQYF.

The V and J genes are TRBV25-1 and TRBJ2-3, with 8 nucleotides matching TRBD1. The CDR3 runs to 16 residues. Trimming took 3 bases from V and 2 from J; bases not matched to a gene: 7. CDR1 MGHDK and CDR2 SYGVNS come from the germline V gene. DNA for the CDR3: TGTGCCAGCAGTGAGGCCGGGACAGGAGACACAGATACGCAGTATTTT. It translates to CASSEAGTGDTDTQYF. Full variable domain (outside the CDR3, taken from reference TRBV25-1 and TRBJ2-3): EADIYQTPRYLVIGTGKKITLECSQTMGHDKMYWYQQDPGMELHLIHYSYGVNSTEKGDLSSESTVSRIRTEHFPLTLESARPSHTSQYLCASSEAGTGDTDTQYFGPGTRLTVL.

The CDR3 DNA reads TGTGCCAGCAGTTGGGGCAGGGGCAATTCACCCCTCCACTTT. Amino acids: CASSWGRGNSPLHF. The chain has TRBV6-5 and TRBJ1-6; tentative D call: TRBD1 (6 bases). Germline CDR1 MNHEY, CDR2 SVGAGI. The CDR3 has 14 amino acids. Trimming removed 4 bases from V and 7 bases from J, with 11 bases in between.

This clone was counted between two and nine times. The chain carries TRBV12-3 or TRBV12-4 and TRBJ1-4, with 8 bases lining up with TRBD1. This CDR3 contains 13 residues. Trimming removed 7 bases from V and 6 bases from J; junction bases left unmatched: 4. CDR3 sequence reads: CASTGQVYEKLFF. The DNA for the CDR3 is TGTGCCAGCACGGGACAGGTCTATGAAAAACTGTTTTTT.

The chain links TRBV7-2 to TRBJ2-4; maybe TRBD1 (6 bases). The V and J ends lost 5 bases and 0 bases respectively, with 8 bases between them. Germline CDR1 reads SGHTA; CDR2 reads FQGNSA. The CDR3 contains 14 residues. CDR3 nucleotide sequence: TGTGCCAGCAGCCCACAGGGAGCCAAAAACATTCAGTACTTC. Protein product: CASSPQGAKNIQYF.

The chain is built from TRBV5-1 and TRBJ1-4; TRBD1 matches 7 bases. The J segment lost 3 bases and the V segment lost 3 bases, leaving 8 bases of the junction unmatched. Per the germline V gene, CDR1 is SGHRS and CDR2 is YFSETQ. This CDR3 contains 16 residues. In nucleotides, the CDR3 is TGCGCCAGCAGCTCCGCCCGGACAGGTTCTAATGAAAAACTGTTTTTT. This translates into CASSSARTGSNEKLFF.

This sequence joins TRBV28 and TRBJ1-6; 8 nucleotides line up with TRBD1. CDR1 is MDHEN, CDR2 SYDVKM, per germline. V gave up 6 bases and J gave up 9 bases; unmatched junction bases: 10. The CDR3 covers 15 residues. The CDR3 sequence: CASRGSTGVSSPLHF. CDR3 nucleotides: TGTGCCAGCAGGGGATCGACAGGGGTCTCTTCACCCCTCCACTTT.

V gene TRBV6-1 combines with J gene TRBJ2-5, with 16 positions matching TRBD2. This CDR3 region has 17 residues. Germline lookup yields CDR1 MNHNS and CDR2 SASEGT. V shed 4 bases, J shed 4 bases, and the junction held 6 bases outside the gene matches. The CDR3 bases are TGTGCCAGCAGTGCCGGGACTAGCGGGAGGGCCGGAGAGACCCAGTACTTC. Translated, it gives CASSAGTSGRAGETQYF.

This clone has a single count. The rearrangement joins TRBV7-9 to TRBJ2-5, with D possibly matching TRBD1 (6 bases). From germline, CDR1 is SEHNR and CDR2 FQNEAQ (reference sequence). This CDR3 has 15 amino acids. Between the trimmed V and J ends, which lost 1 base and 5 bases, there was a span of 14 bases. The CDR3 DNA follows: TGTGCCAGCAGCTTAGGGATACAGGGTAGCGAGACCCAGTACTTC. Protein: CASSLGIQGSETQYF.

V is TRBV4-1 and J is TRBJ2-7, with TRBD2 identical over 10 bases. This CDR3 spans 16 amino acids. V dropped 1 base and J dropped 6; count of bases not matched to a gene: 9. The V gene's germline CDR1 is MGHRA and CDR2 YSYEKL. CDR3 loop: CASSQGGLAGVLEQYF. In DNA form, the CDR3 reads TGCGCCAGCAGCCAAGGGGGCCTAGCGGGAGTTCTCGAGCAGTACTTC.

This rearrangement joins TRBV19 to TRBJ2-5, with D maybe TRBD2 (7 bases). V shed 3 bases and J shed 5 bases, with 13 bases lying between them. CDR3 length: 14 residues. Germline CDR1 LNHDA, CDR2 SQIVND (reference sequence). CDR3 amino acids: CASSISGGRETQYF. Written as DNA, the CDR3 is TGTGCCAGTAGTATCTCGGGGGGCCGGGAGACCCAGTACTTC.

The J gene is TRBJ1-2, the V gene TRBV15, with 7 bases fitting TRBD1. V lost 5 bases to trimming and J lost 5 bases; unmatched junction nucleotides: 11. The CDR3 runs 15 residues. Germline loops: CDR1 LNHNV, CDR2 YYDKDF (reference sequence). CDR3 sequence reads: CATSGRSRGWYGYTF. The CDR3 DNA sequence: TGTGCCACCAGCGGGAGGAGCAGGGGGTGGTATGGCTACACCTTC.

V and J are TRBV9 and TRBJ2-1; 13 nucleotides match TRBD2. CDR1 is SGDLS, CDR2 YYNGEE, per germline. The CDR3 spans 15 residues. With 0 bases clipped from V and 8 bases from J, the junction kept 2 bases outside the gene matches. CDR3 bases: TGTGCCAGCAGCGTAGCGGGACTAGCGGGATATGAGCAGTTCTTC. This sequence encodes CASSVAGLAGYEQFF. Combining the CDR3 with reference TRBV9 and TRBJ2-1 gives the whole variable domain DSGVTQTPKHLITATGQRVTLRCSPRSGDLSVYWYQQSLDQGLQFLIQYYNGEERAKGNILERFSAQQFPDLHSELNLSSLELGDSALYFCASSVAGLAGYEQFFGPGTRLTVL.

This clone has only one observation. This chain links TRBV9 with TRBJ1-2, with a weak D call TRBD1 (5 bases). This CDR3 comprises 12 residues. Trimming removed 3 bases from V and 4 bases from J, with 7 bases in between. Germline CDR1 reads SGDLS; CDR2 reads YYNGEE. CDR3 sequence (DNA): TGTGCCAGCAGCGCGGGGGGCTATGGCTACACCTTC. Protein sequence: CASSAGGYGYTF.